These T cell receptor beta chains were read from a single sample in a study of graft-versus-host responses after intestinal transplantation. Their cognate antigens are unknown. Libraries were prepared by immunoSEQ multiplex PCR; TCRdb keeps only in-frame clonotypes and omits some of them. The sample holds over 75,000 clones, 85% to 95% seen once. The starting material was unstimulated CD8+ T cells sorted from spleen or lymph node cells, obtained before transplant. All receptors come from a human donor who was the organ donor for an intestinal transplant. Both conserved end residues are trimmed from each CDR3. Rows give clone size only sometimes, using once, few, many, or a class for an expanded clone.

cdr3_aa,v_call,clone_size,j_call
ASRGRPYSGNTIY,TRBV2,NA,TRBJ1-3
ASSVGFSETVETQY,TRBV9,NA,TRBJ2-5
ASSLFRRESRYNEQF,TRBV11-2,NA,TRBJ2-1
ASSFTSGGLETQY,TRBV7-3,NA,TRBJ2-5
ASSEGHYYEQY,TRBV18,NA,TRBJ2-7
ASSLGQGAREQY,TRBV11-1,NA,TRBJ2-7
ASSESAAASYEQY,TRBV9,NA,TRBJ2-7
ATSRILTGLAGRTDTQY,TRBV15,NA,TRBJ2-3
ASALAGVGDTQY,TRBV10-2,NA,TRBJ2-3
ASSESYPSGNTGELF,TRBV25-1,NA,TRBJ2-2
ASSFLPGGPHEQF,TRBV28,NA,TRBJ2-1
ASRDTSERTRNEQF,TRBV13,NA,TRBJ2-1
ASSPGLAGIYEQF,TRBV19,NA,TRBJ2-1
ASSVVDRGHGYT,TRBV9,NA,TRBJ1-2
ASGTGTDTQY,TRBV28,NA,TRBJ2-3
ASSFLAPPIYEQY,TRBV27,NA,TRBJ2-7
ATQDRGASEKLF,TRBV6-5,NA,TRBJ1-4
ASSQDPIVAGGPDTQY,TRBV4-1,NA,TRBJ2-3
ASSQEPGLAGPHHYEQY,TRBV4-2,NA,TRBJ2-7
ASSQELWLHQPQH,TRBV4-1,NA,TRBJ1-5
ASSLGSNTNYGYT,TRBV5-1,NA,TRBJ1-2
SARRARGLF,TRBV20-1,NA,TRBJ1-4
ASRIPTGDSYEQY,TRBV28,NA,TRBJ2-7
ASSWGRGFNYEQY,TRBV5-1,NA,TRBJ2-7
ASTIRWAMNEQY,TRBV13,once,TRBJ2-7
ASRLHSSGRVCEQF,TRBV4-2,NA,TRBJ2-1
ASGRGAGAPYNEQF,TRBV4-1,NA,TRBJ2-1
ASSKKTSGTDTQY,TRBV6-5,NA,TRBJ2-3
ASSLAGGVYNEQF,TRBV19,NA,TRBJ2-1
ASSLVWTAPYEQF,TRBV5-1,NA,TRBJ2-1
AWSVPGNTEAF,TRBV30,few,TRBJ1-1
ASSSLGWARGNTGELF,TRBV11-2,NA,TRBJ2-2
ASNPRLPGNAEAF,TRBV5-1,NA,TRBJ1-1
ASSPGGTGTGELF,TRBV9,NA,TRBJ2-2
ASSRGNYEQY,TRBV10-2,once,TRBJ2-7
ASCQAGDEQY,TRBV13,NA,TRBJ2-7
ASSSGEPTQY,TRBV7-6,NA,TRBJ2-3
ASSVGVQDEQY,TRBV9,NA,TRBJ2-7
ASSIGGRFHSNQPQH,TRBV19,NA,TRBJ1-5
ASSPRQGQNTEAF,TRBV25-1,NA,TRBJ1-1
ASSKARTGGRQPQH,TRBV21-1,NA,TRBJ1-5
ASSFREGELAGGHEQY,TRBV11-2,NA,TRBJ2-7
AISDPLSRHYEQY,TRBV10-3,NA,TRBJ2-7
ATAGGPPGGQNQPQH,TRBV28,NA,TRBJ1-5
ASSLLVFRGQYNEQF,TRBV28,NA,TRBJ2-1
ASSLGAGTSYGYT,TRBV11-2,NA,TRBJ1-2
ASSEGRAPSYEKLF,TRBV2,few,TRBJ1-4
ASSHQTGDYNEAF,TRBV4-1,NA,TRBJ1-1
ASLPQAGGLDTQY,TRBV27,NA,TRBJ2-3
ASSLFGEGESSYEQY,TRBV7-8,NA,TRBJ2-7
ASSLGGGHQETQY,TRBV28,NA,TRBJ2-5
ASSFRTGDATNEKLF,TRBV5-1,NA,TRBJ1-4
ASSLWGPSGNTIY,TRBV5-1,NA,TRBJ1-3
ASRPGLAGDIFRNEQF,TRBV13,NA,TRBJ2-1
ASSSLQVKSNQPQH,TRBV6-7,once,TRBJ1-5
ASRAMGLMLTDTQY,TRBV27,NA,TRBJ2-3
ASSLGTANTEAF,TRBV5-4,NA,TRBJ1-1
ARSRGSEETQY,TRBV5-3,NA,TRBJ2-5
ASSLGQPNKSTDTQY,TRBV28,NA,TRBJ2-3